These T cell receptor beta chains were read from a single sample in a study of T cells in Graves' hyperthyroidism and ophthalmopathy. TCRdb ran MiXCR on the multiplex PCR reads and lists one entry per CDR3 protein. The sample holds hundreds of thousands of distinct CDR3 sequences, around a quarter seen once. Sequenced input: blood. The receptors here all came from a woman aged 25 to 39 with Graves' ophthalmopathy. CDR3s include the opening cysteine and the closing phenylalanine or tryptophan. The order of the fields is V gene, J gene, clone size, D gene, CDR3 DNA, CDR3 protein. D genes are given only for firm matches. Clone size, where shown, is once, few, many, or a class for clones that have expanded.

V gene: TRBV7-3
J gene: TRBJ1-1
clone size: NA
D gene: NA
CDR3 DNA: TGTGCCAGCAGCCCGGTGATTGGGACTGAAGCTTTCTTT
CDR3 protein: CASSPVIGTEAFF

V gene: TRBV6-5
J gene: TRBJ2-5
clone size: NA
D gene: NA
CDR3 DNA: TGTGCCAGCAGTTACCTGGGGGGGGCCGTTGAGACCCAGTACTTC
CDR3 protein: CASSYLGGAVETQYF

V gene: TRBV9
J gene: TRBJ1-1
clone size: many
D gene: NA
CDR3 DNA: TGTGCCAGCAGCGAGGGGGGGAAGGACACTGAAGCTTTCTTT
CDR3 protein: CASSEGGKDTEAFF

V gene: TRBV20-1
J gene: TRBJ1-2
clone size: NA
D gene: TRBD1
CDR3 DNA: TGCAGTGCTACGCCGGGACAGCTTATTAACTATGGCTACACCTTC
CDR3 protein: CSATPGQLINYGYTF

V gene: TRBV20-1
J gene: TRBJ2-5
clone size: few
D gene: NA
CDR3 DNA: TGCAGTGCTAGAGAAGTAGCACCTCAGGAGACCCAGTACTTC
CDR3 protein: CSAREVAPQETQYF

V gene: TRBV20-1
J gene: TRBJ1-2
clone size: few
D gene: NA
CDR3 DNA: TGCAGTGCTAGATCTCCCAGGGACTATGGCTACACCTTC
CDR3 protein: CSARSPRDYGYTF

V gene: TRBV7-2
J gene: TRBJ1-5
clone size: many
D gene: NA
CDR3 DNA: TGTGCCAGCAGCTTAGTTGAGTGGGCCCGCAATCAGCCCCAGCATTTT
CDR3 protein: CASSLVEWARNQPQHF

V gene: TRBV15
J gene: TRBJ2-7
clone size: NA
D gene: NA
CDR3 DNA: TGTGCCACCAGCAGAGATAAAAGCAAGGGGGGTTACGAGCAGTACTTC
CDR3 protein: CATSRDKSKGGYEQYF

V gene: TRBV7-2
J gene: TRBJ1-2
clone size: few
D gene: NA
CDR3 DNA: TGTGCCAGCACCATCTCAGGCGGCTATGGCTACACCTTC
CDR3 protein: CASTISGGYGYTF

V gene: TRBV5-1
J gene: TRBJ2-2
clone size: NA
D gene: NA
CDR3 DNA: TGCGCCAGCAGCACATTTTTGAACACCGGGGAGCTGTTTTTT
CDR3 protein: CASSTFLNTGELFF

V gene: TRBV2
J gene: TRBJ1-1
clone size: many
D gene: NA
CDR3 DNA: TGTGCCAGCACCGAGAGCCGGACAGTCACTGAAGCTTTCTTT
CDR3 protein: CASTESRTVTEAFF

V gene: TRBV5-1
J gene: TRBJ2-4
clone size: many
D gene: TRBD1
CDR3 DNA: TGCGCCAGCAGCTCGGGACAGGGCAGCATTCAGTACTTC
CDR3 protein: CASSSGQGSIQYF

V gene: TRBV29-1
J gene: TRBJ2-7
clone size: NA
D gene: NA
CDR3 DNA: TGCAGCGTTGGCGGCACAACCTACGAGCAGTACTTC
CDR3 protein: CSVGGTTYEQYF

V gene: TRBV15
J gene: TRBJ2-4
clone size: NA
D gene: NA
CDR3 DNA: TGTGCCACCAGCAGAGACCCGACAGAACTAGCCAAAAACATTCAGTACTTC
CDR3 protein: CATSRDPTELAKNIQYF

V gene: TRBV7-2
J gene: TRBJ1-5
clone size: many
D gene: NA
CDR3 DNA: TGTGCCAGCAGCCTGACCAGGGATGGCCAGCCCCAGCATTTT
CDR3 protein: CASSLTRDGQPQHF

V gene: TRBV19
J gene: TRBJ2-3
clone size: few
D gene: TRBD2
CDR3 DNA: TGTGCCAGTAGTGACCACCCTAGCGGGGGGCTCACAGATACGCAGTATTTT
CDR3 protein: CASSDHPSGGLTDTQYF

V gene: TRBV7-2
J gene: TRBJ2-7
clone size: many
D gene: TRBD1
CDR3 DNA: TGTGCCAGCAGCTTAGCGTGGACAGGGGACGAGCAGTACTTC
CDR3 protein: CASSLAWTGDEQYF

V gene: TRBV6-5
J gene: TRBJ2-5
clone size: many
D gene: TRBD2
CDR3 DNA: TGTGCCAGCAGTTATACCCTAGCGGGCTCCTTGGAGACCCAGTACTTC
CDR3 protein: CASSYTLAGSLETQYF

V gene: TRBV15
J gene: TRBJ2-5
clone size: many
D gene: NA
CDR3 DNA: TGTGCCACCAGCAGGGGCCAGGGAGAAGAGACCCAGTACTTC
CDR3 protein: CATSRGQGEETQYF

V gene: TRBV5-1
J gene: TRBJ2-7
clone size: many
D gene: NA
CDR3 DNA: TGCGCCAGCAGCTTGATTGGGGGGGGGCCGAGCTCCTACGAGCAGTACTTC
CDR3 protein: CASSLIGGGPSSYEQYF

V gene: TRBV27
J gene: TRBJ1-2
clone size: NA
D gene: NA
CDR3 DNA: TGTGCCAGCACCTCTGGGGGCTATGGCTACACCTTC
CDR3 protein: CASTSGGYGYTF

V gene: TRBV2
J gene: TRBJ1-2
clone size: many
D gene: NA
CDR3 DNA: TGTGCCAGCAGTGCCATTCCGGAGGGGGGTGGCTACACCTTC
CDR3 protein: CASSAIPEGGGYTF

V gene: TRBV19
J gene: TRBJ1-1
clone size: many
D gene: NA
CDR3 DNA: TGTGCCAGCACCCGAACAATGTACACTGAAGCTTTCTTT
CDR3 protein: CASTRTMYTEAFF

V gene: TRBV19
J gene: TRBJ1-2
clone size: NA
D gene: NA
CDR3 DNA: TGTGCCAGTGGAAAAGGCAGGGACGGCTATGGCTACACCTTC
CDR3 protein: CASGKGRDGYGYTF

V gene: TRBV2
J gene: TRBJ1-5
clone size: many
D gene: NA
CDR3 DNA: TGTGCCAGCAGTGTAGGGGCCAATCAGCCCCAGCATTTT
CDR3 protein: CASSVGANQPQHF

V gene: TRBV19
J gene: TRBJ1-1
clone size: NA
D gene: NA
CDR3 DNA: TGTGCCAGTCGTCCGCTGGGGGGTATGAACACTGAAGCTTTCTTT
CDR3 protein: CASRPLGGMNTEAFF

V gene: TRBV12-3/TRBV12-4
J gene: TRBJ2-5
clone size: NA
D gene: TRBD2
CDR3 DNA: TGTGCCAGCAGTTTAGGACTAGCGGGGGTCTCGTTACAAGAGACCCAGTACTTC
CDR3 protein: CASSLGLAGVSLQETQYF

V gene: TRBV7-2
J gene: TRBJ1-5
clone size: many
D gene: NA
CDR3 DNA: TGTGCCAGCAGCTTACAGGGCAATCAGCCCCAGCATTTT
CDR3 protein: CASSLQGNQPQHF